Following are 14 T cell receptor beta chains from one sample sequenced in a study of human T cells and chemical hapten exposure. Stated time point: pre-sensitization, week 0. Treatment meaning: therapeutic diphenylcyclopropenone sensitization with weekly scalp DPC. TCRdb reanalysed the RACE reads using MiXCR and keeps one entry per CDR3 protein. The sample shows 65,000 to 70,000 distinct CDR3 sequences, approximately 11% of them seen only once. Source: whole blood, taken in connection with sensitization to the hapten diphenylcyclopropenone (DPC). All receptors derive from a woman aged 50 to 65 with alopecia areata. Some clones in this sample may be carry-over from other donors' samples.

This sequence joins TRBV5-5 and TRBJ1-2, with a weak D call TRBD1 (5 bases). The germline CDR1 and CDR2 sequences are SGHKS and YYEKEE (reference sequence). The CDR3 spans 14 residues. V lost 4 bases to trimming and J lost 8 bases, with 18 bases between them. CDR3 region: CASSRQQVMEGYTF. The CDR3 DNA sequence: TGTGCCAGCAGCCGCCAACAGGTGATGGAAGGCTACACCTTC.

This clonotype is categorized as medium-sized. The chain is built from TRBV27 and TRBJ2-1; possibly TRBD2 for D (5 bases). Trimming removed 3 bases from V and 4 bases from J, with 16 bases in between. This CDR3 is 16 amino acids long. Germline CDR1 is MNHEY and CDR2 is SMNVEV (reference sequence). CDR3 coding DNA: TGTGCCAGCAGTTTCGGCGAGGGAGTGGGGTACAATGAGCAGTTCTTC. Translated, it gives CASSFGEGVGYNEQFF.

This clonotype was seen a few times. J is TRBJ2-5 and V is TRBV20-1; TRBD2 is a possible D gene (6 bases). Trimming pared 1 base from V and 5 bases from J, leaving 17 bases between. The length of the CDR3 is 15 residues. CDR1 is DFQATT and CDR2 is SNEGSKA in the germline V gene (reference sequence). CDR3 nucleotide sequence: TGCAGTGCTAGAGTGTGGCGGGGTGAAACGGAGACCCAGTACTTC. Protein product: CSARVWRGETETQYF.

At least ten counts were recorded for this clonotype. The chain links TRBV7-9 to TRBJ2-3, with D possibly TRBD2 on 5 matching bases. CDR3 length: 19 amino acids. Germline V gene data show CDR1 as SEHNR and CDR2 as FQNEAQ (reference sequence). The V end was cut by 7 bases, the J end by 6 bases, with 32 bases between. The CDR3 DNA follows: TGTGCCAGCACCTGGGCCGACAATGAGCTAGCCTTCTTGTTGGATACGCAGTATTTT. This gives the protein CASTWADNELAFLLDTQYF.

There are a few counts of this clonotype. V gene TRBV7-9 combines with J gene TRBJ1-4; D remains ambiguous. CDR1 is SEHNR, CDR2 FQNEAQ, per germline (reference sequence). V was clipped by 8 bases and J by 1 base, with 11 bases between them. The CDR3 covers 14 residues. Here the CDR3 DNA reads TGTGCCAGCGCACCCACCCTAACTAATGAAAAACTGTTTTTT. Its translation is CASAPTLTNEKLFF.

This clonotype was observed many times. The J gene is TRBJ2-7, the V gene TRBV28; D is perhaps TRBD1 (6 bases). The germline V gene encodes CDR1 MDHEN and CDR2 SYDVKM. V shed 5 bases and J shed 2 bases, with 16 bases lying between them. The CDR3 is made up of 15 amino acids. CDR3 in DNA: TGTGCCAGCAGTATAGCCGACGGGGACACCTACGAGCAGTACTTC. It specifies CASSIADGDTYEQYF.

V is TRBV28 and J is TRBJ2-7, with D possibly matching TRBD1 (6 bases). The CDR3 is 15 residues long. The germline V gene encodes CDR1 MDHEN and CDR2 SYDVKM. V was trimmed by 5 bases and J by 2 bases, leaving 16 bases between them. CDR3 nucleotides: TGTGCCAGCAGTCCCAGGGGCGCGGGTGCCTACGAGCAGTACTTC. Its translation: CASSPRGAGAYEQYF.

This clonotype has at least ten counts. The V gene is TRBV11-2, the J gene TRBJ2-2; D gene ambiguous. This CDR3 spans 13 amino acids. Trimming shortened V by 1 base and J by 9 bases, and 9 bases separated the two germline ends. Germline-derived CDR1 and CDR2 are SGHAT and FQNNGV. The CDR3 DNA reads TGTGCCAGCAGCTTAGGAGTCGGCCGGGAGCTGTTTTTT. Protein: CASSLGVGRELFF.

The chain couples TRBV5-5 to TRBJ1-1, with 7 bases lining up with TRBD1. Germline V gene data show CDR1 as SGHKS and CDR2 as YYEKEE (reference sequence). V was clipped by 4 bases and J by 2 bases; unmatched bases: 8. The CDR3 is made up of 15 amino acids. DNA of the CDR3: TGTGCCAGCAGCCAACAAGGGACAGCAAACACTGAAGCTTTCTTT. Protein: CASSQQGTANTEAFF.

This clonotype was seen only a few times. The rearrangement uses TRBV28 and TRBJ2-1; D is uncertain. V lost 6 bases and J lost 4, with 16 bases in between. The CDR3 covers 15 residues. Per the germline V gene, CDR1 is MDHEN and CDR2 is SYDVKM. The CDR3 region is CASSRTQVGYNEQFF. In DNA, the CDR3 is TGTGCCAGCAGCCGCACCCAGGTGGGGTACAATGAGCAGTTCTTC.

There are many counts of this clonotype. V gene TRBV6-2 or TRBV6-3 combines with J gene TRBJ2-1, with 13 bases that match TRBD2. This CDR3 comprises 17 residues. The J segment lost 3 bases and the V segment lost 5 bases, leaving 7 bases of the junction unmatched. The germline V gene has CDR1 MNHEY and CDR2 SVGEGT. The CDR3 DNA reads as TGTGCCAGCAGTCTACTAGCGGGGGGGCAACTCTACAATGAGCAGTTCTTC. Its translation: CASSLLAGGQLYNEQFF.

The table lists this clonotype with many counts. The V and J genes are TRBV6-1 and TRBJ1-1; 10 positions match TRBD1. V trimming: 10 bases; J trimming: 1 base; junction bases outside the gene matches: 9. The germline V gene has CDR1 MNHNS and CDR2 SASEGT. The CDR3 loop spans 15 amino acids. CDR3 nucleotides: TGTGCCACTCGGGACAGGGGTTTTGCGAACACTGAAGCTTTCTTT. Its protein product is CATRDRGFANTEAFF.

On this clonotype itself: A read error may produce the germline difference seen at one junction end. The CDR3 region is CANSAGLGGYTF. The CDR3 DNA reads TGTGCCAACAGTGCCGGGTTGGGTGGCTACACCTTC. V gene TRBV2 combines with J gene TRBJ1-2; D unresolved. Germline values: CDR1 SNHLY, CDR2 FYNNEI. The CDR3 totals 12 residues. The complete variable domain, with remaining parts taken from reference TRBV2 and TRBJ1-2, reads EPEVTQTPSHQVTQMGQEVILRCVPISNHLYFYWYRQILGQKVEFLVSFYNNEISEKSEIFDDQFSVERPDGSNFTLKIRSTKLEDSAMYFCANSAGLGGYTFGSGTRLTVV.

CDR3 sequence (DNA): TGTGCCAGCAGTTACGACAGGTGGAGCGGGGAGCTGTTTTTT. Amino acid sequence: CASSYDRWSGELFF. The rearrangement joins TRBV6-5 to TRBJ2-2, with D possibly matching TRBD1 (6 bases). From germline, CDR1 is MNHEY and CDR2 SVGAGI. V lost 2 bases and J lost 7, with 11 bases in between. The CDR3 is made up of 14 amino acids.